The sample holds many counts of the clone carrying this TCR beta chain. Its antigen is undetermined. V shed 0 bases and J shed 0 bases, with 6 bases lying between them. Germline loops: CDR1 SGHAT, CDR2 FQNNGV. This CDR3 comprises 15 residues. The sample belongs to a study of T-cell reconstitution after alpha-beta-depleted transplantation in children. General study findings and limits: Approximately two months post-transplant, alpha-beta T cells reportedly originated from several hundred expanded graft clones. After transplant, high TCRbeta diversity at day 60 in some patients arose from surviving recipient T cells and thymic progenitors. By one year post-transplant, T-cell counts and diversity largely arose from T cells that were newly produced.

Unique molecular identifiers were incorporated during preparation of the TCRbeta library. Each CDR3 protein is one row after TCRdb ran MiXCR on the PCR reads. The sample lists approximately 31,000 distinct CDR3 sequences; around 6% were seen once. The receptor was isolated from a child under three years old who had a stem cell transplant for acute myeloid leukemia, so the T cells may come from the graft donor. The material was peripheral blood, obtained 60 days after TCRalphabeta/CD19-depleted stem cell transplant. The chain combines TRBV11-2 with TRBJ2-1, with D uncertain. The CDR3 reads CASSLDLSSYNEQFF. CDR3 nucleotides: TGTGCCAGCAGCTTAGATTTGAGCTCCTACAATGAGCAGTTCTTC. Together with reference TRBV11-2 and TRBJ2-1, the CDR3 gives the full variable domain: EAGVAQSPRYKIIEKRQSVAFWCNPISGHATLYWYQQILGQGPKLLIQFQNNGVVDDSQLPKDRFSAERLKGVDSTLKIQPAKLEDSAVYLCASSLDLSSYNEQFFGPGTRLTVL.